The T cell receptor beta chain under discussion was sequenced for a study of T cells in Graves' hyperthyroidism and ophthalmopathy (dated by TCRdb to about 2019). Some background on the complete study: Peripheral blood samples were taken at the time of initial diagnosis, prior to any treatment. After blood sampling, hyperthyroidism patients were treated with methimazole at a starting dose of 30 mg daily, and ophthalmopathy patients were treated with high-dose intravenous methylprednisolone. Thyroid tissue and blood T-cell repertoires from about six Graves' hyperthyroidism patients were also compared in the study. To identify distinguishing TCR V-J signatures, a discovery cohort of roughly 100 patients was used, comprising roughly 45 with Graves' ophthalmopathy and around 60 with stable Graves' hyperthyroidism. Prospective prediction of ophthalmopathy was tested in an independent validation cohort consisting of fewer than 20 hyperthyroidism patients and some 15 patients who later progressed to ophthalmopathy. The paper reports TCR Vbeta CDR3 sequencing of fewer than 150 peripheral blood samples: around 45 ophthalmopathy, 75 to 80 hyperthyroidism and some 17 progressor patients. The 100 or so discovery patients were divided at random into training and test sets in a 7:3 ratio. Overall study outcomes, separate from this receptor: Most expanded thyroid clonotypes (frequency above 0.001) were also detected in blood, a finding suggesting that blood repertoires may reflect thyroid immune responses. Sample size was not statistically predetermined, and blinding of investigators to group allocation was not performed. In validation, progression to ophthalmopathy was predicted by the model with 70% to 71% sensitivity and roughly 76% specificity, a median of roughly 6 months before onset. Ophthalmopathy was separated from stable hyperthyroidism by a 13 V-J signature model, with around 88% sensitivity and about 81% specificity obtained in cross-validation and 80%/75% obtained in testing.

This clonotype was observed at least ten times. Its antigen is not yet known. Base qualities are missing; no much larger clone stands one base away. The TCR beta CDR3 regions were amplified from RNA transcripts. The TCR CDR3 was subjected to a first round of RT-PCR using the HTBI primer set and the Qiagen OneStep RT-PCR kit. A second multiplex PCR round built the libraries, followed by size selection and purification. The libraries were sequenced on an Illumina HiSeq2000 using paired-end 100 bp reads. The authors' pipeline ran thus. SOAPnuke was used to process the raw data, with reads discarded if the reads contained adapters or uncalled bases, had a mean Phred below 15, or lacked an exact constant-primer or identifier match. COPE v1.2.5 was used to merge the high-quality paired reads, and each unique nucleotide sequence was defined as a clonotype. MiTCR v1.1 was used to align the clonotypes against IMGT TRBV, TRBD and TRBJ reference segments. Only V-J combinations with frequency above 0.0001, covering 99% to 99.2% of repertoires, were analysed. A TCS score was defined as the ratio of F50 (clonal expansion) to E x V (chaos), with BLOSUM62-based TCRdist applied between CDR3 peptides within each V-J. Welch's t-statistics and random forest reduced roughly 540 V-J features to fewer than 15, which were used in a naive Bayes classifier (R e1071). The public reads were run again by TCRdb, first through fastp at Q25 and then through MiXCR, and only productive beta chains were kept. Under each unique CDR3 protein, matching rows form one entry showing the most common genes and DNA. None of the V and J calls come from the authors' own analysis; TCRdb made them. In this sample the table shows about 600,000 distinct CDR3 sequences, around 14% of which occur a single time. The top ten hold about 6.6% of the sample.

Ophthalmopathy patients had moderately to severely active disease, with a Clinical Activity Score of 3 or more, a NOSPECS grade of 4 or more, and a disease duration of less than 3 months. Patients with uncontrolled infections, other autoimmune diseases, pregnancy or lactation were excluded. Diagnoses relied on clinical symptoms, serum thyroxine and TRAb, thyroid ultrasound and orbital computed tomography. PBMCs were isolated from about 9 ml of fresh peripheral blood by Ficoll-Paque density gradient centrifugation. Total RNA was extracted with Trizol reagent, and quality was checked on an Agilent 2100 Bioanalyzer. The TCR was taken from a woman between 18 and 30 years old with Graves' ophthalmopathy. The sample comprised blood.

The CDR3 region reads CASRPADRDHEQYF. Read as DNA, the sequence is TGTGCCAGCAGGCCTGCGGACAGGGATCACGAGCAGTACTTC. This chain joins TRBV28 to TRBJ2-7, with 8 bases matching TRBD1. CDR1 MDHEN and CDR2 SYDVKM are derived from the germline V gene. Reading from cysteine to phenylalanine, the CDR3 counts 14 amino acids. This entry keeps only the CDR3 DNA: 42 bases, framed from base 1. Compared with germline, V lacks 6 bases and J lacks 5 bases; bases without a gene match: 9.